The 18 T cell receptor beta chains listed next were all sequenced from one sample in a study of regulatory T cells in long-lasting Graves disease. Time point defined: persistent/refractory GD, antithyroid drugs over 5 years with positive TRAb. RNA from PBMCs was the source of the TCR library. The authors built TCR beta libraries using iRepertoire HTBI primers and Arm-PCR of CDR3 regions. TCRdb re-called the multiplex PCR reads with MiXCR, one entry per CDR3 protein. Of 350,000 to 450,000 distinct CDR3 sequences detected, 20% to 25% appear once; the ten largest clones hold around 21%. This specimen was peripheral blood mononuclear cells (PBMCs), taken when the disease was refractory, from a patient treated with antithyroid drugs. These receptors all stem from a female donor with Graves disease.

This clonotype showed up just a few times. The chain links TRBV2 to TRBJ1-3; 7 positions agree with TRBD1. Per the germline V gene, CDR1 is SNHLY and CDR2 is FYNNEI. This CDR3 has 14 residues. J gave up 1 base and V 7 bases, and 4 bases lay outside the gene matches. CDR3 DNA sequence: TGTGCCAGCACTCCAGGGGGTTCTGGAAACACCATATATTTT. Protein product: CASTPGGSGNTIYF.

Worth noting for this clonotype: One end of the junction varies from germline; a read error may be responsible. The J gene is TRBJ2-4, the V gene TRBV30; possibly TRBD1 or TRBD2 for D (5 bases each). The CDR3 covers 13 residues. The V gene's germline CDR1 is GTSNPN and CDR2 SVGIG (reference sequence). As DNA, the CDR3 is TGTGCCTGGAGTGTACTGTTGGGGACCCAGGAGTTCTTC. This encodes CAWSVLLGTQEFF.

This clonotype occurred a few times. The J gene is TRBJ2-2, the V gene TRBV3-2; the table's D call of TRBD1 was not tested on the DNA. TRBV3-2 is flagged as a pseudogene. CDR3 size: 14 residues. The CDR3 protein is CASSQFRGTGELFF. For the CDR3, the DNA is TGTGCCAGCAGCCAATTCCGGGGCACCGGGGAGCTGTTTTTT.

V usage is TRBV14 and J usage is TRBJ2-5, with 8 bases identical to TRBD1. The germline gives CDR1 SGHDN, CDR2 FVKESK. J lost 2 bases, V lost 4 bases, and 12 bases had no gene match. The CDR3 consists of 17 residues. The CDR3 reads CASSRWDSTGEQETQYF. CDR3 nucleotides: TGTGCCAGCAGCCGTTGGGACTCGACAGGGGAACAAGAGACCCAGTACTTC. Looking up the rest from reference TRBV14 and TRBJ2-5 gives the full variable domain: EAGVTQFPSHSVIEKGQTVTLRCDPISGHDNLYWYRRVMGKEIKFLLHFVKESKQDESGMPNNRFLAERTGGTYSTLKVQPAELEDSGVYFCASSRWDSTGEQETQYFGPGTRLLVL.

This clonotype was detected many times. The CDR3 protein is CASSLEAREKLFF. The CDR3 coding sequence is TGTGCCAGCAGTTTGGAGGCCCGCGAAAAACTGTTTTTT. V is TRBV6-5 and J is TRBJ1-4; D is undetermined. The CDR3 length is 13 residues. In germline, CDR1 is MNHEY, CDR2 SVGAGI. V shed 4 bases and J shed 8 bases, with 11 bases lying between them.

This clonotype was found a few times. The chain recombines TRBV5-1 with TRBJ2-7; the match to TRBD1 covers 9 bases. This CDR3 has 19 amino acids. Trimming removed 2 bases from V and 1 base from J; junction bases left unmatched: 16. Germline CDR1 SGHRS, CDR2 YFSETQ. The CDR3 sequence: CASSLWTGVLQRASYEQYF. In nucleotides, the CDR3 is TGCGCCAGCAGCTTATGGACAGGGGTCTTACAGCGGGCTTCCTACGAGCAGTACTTC.

This clonotype came up many times. The chain combines TRBV28 with TRBJ2-7; 9 positions agree with TRBD1. Germline CDR1 and CDR2: MDHEN and SYDVKM. The CDR3 is 12 residues long. The ends lost 8 bases at V and 6 bases at J; junction bases unmatched: 5. The CDR3 reads CASRYRGLEQYF. Written as DNA, the CDR3 is TGTGCCAGCCGCTACAGGGGGCTCGAGCAGTACTTC.

This clonotype was picked up many times. The chain uses TRBV28 and TRBJ1-1, with 7 bases lining up with TRBD1. Trimming removed 4 bases from V and 6 bases from J; junction bases left unmatched: 8. The CDR3 consists of 14 residues. CDR1 is MDHEN and CDR2 is SYDVKM in the germline V gene. The CDR3 sequence is CASSSSNRGSEAFF. CDR3 DNA: TGTGCCAGCAGTTCCTCGAACAGGGGTTCTGAAGCTTTCTTT.

Worth noting for this clonotype: A much larger clonotype is one base distant, so this may be a read error. V usage is TRBV20-1 and J usage is TRBJ2-5; maybe TRBD2 (6 bases). CDR3 length: 14 residues. CDR1 DFQATT and CDR2 SNEGSKA come from the germline V gene (reference sequence). The CDR3 coding sequence is TGCAGTGCCCGATCCCCTACTAGCTTGGAGACCCAGCACTTC. Its protein product is CSARSPTSLETQHF.

This clonotype was observed a few times. DNA of the CDR3: TGCGCCAGCAGCCCGCTACAGAAGATGAACACTGAAGCTTTCTTT. The encoded protein is CASSPLQKMNTEAFF. V is TRBV5-1 and J is TRBJ1-1, with D hard to call. Germline CDR1 SGHRS, CDR2 YFSETQ. CDR3 length equals 15 residues. Trimming cost V 4 bases and J 0 bases, with 13 bases left between them.

This clonotype is a singleton in its sample. This chain joins TRBV20-1 and TRBJ1-3; D not resolved. The length of the CDR3 is 14 residues. Germline values: CDR1 DFQATT, CDR2 SNEGSKA (reference sequence). Trimming pared 3 bases from V and 8 bases from J, leaving 17 bases between. The CDR3 protein is CSASSALGKDTIYF. In DNA form, the CDR3 reads TGCAGTGCTAGTTCGGCACTCGGTAAAGACACCATATATTTT.

This rearrangement joins TRBV6-1 to TRBJ2-7; 12 bases are shared with TRBD2. The J segment lost 7 bases and the V segment lost 5 bases, leaving 6 bases of the junction unmatched. CDR3 length equals 14 residues. Germline V gene data show CDR1 as MNHNS and CDR2 as SASEGT. The DNA for the CDR3 is TGTGCCAGCAGTCCCACTAGCGGGAGGCGTGAGCAGTACTTC. Encoded protein: CASSPTSGRREQYF.

The rearrangement joins TRBV27 to TRBJ2-7; TRBD2 agrees at 13 bases. Germline assignment: CDR1 MNHEY and CDR2 SMNVEV (reference sequence). The V gene end was trimmed by 2 bases and the J gene end by 12 bases; junction bases not matched to a gene: 10. CDR3 length: 15 amino acids. This CDR3 is CASSLRGLAGVRMYF. The CDR3 nucleotides read TGTGCCAGCAGTTTAAGAGGACTAGCGGGAGTTAGAATGTACTTC.

Ten or more counts support this clonotype. The gene calls are TRBV7-8 and TRBJ2-5; 9 bases map to TRBD1. The junction had 9 bases not matched to a gene; V was cut back by 5 bases and J by 5 bases. The CDR3 has 15 amino acids. In germline, CDR1 is SGHVS, CDR2 FQNEAQ. The CDR3 region is CASSQNRGRWETQYF. The CDR3 DNA reads as TGTGCCAGCAGCCAAAACAGGGGGCGTTGGGAGACCCAGTACTTC.

This clonotype was seen a few times. The V call is TRBV20-1, the J call TRBJ2-7; the match to TRBD2 covers 8 bases. CDR3 size: 15 residues. Germline CDR1 is DFQATT and CDR2 is SNEGSKA (reference sequence). J was trimmed by 3 bases and V by 5 bases; bases with no gene match: 12. Written as DNA, the CDR3 is TGCAGTGCTCCACTAACGCTAGGGACTAGCTACGAGCAGTACTTC. It translates to CSAPLTLGTSYEQYF.

V gene TRBV2 combines with J gene TRBJ2-1; D uncertain. V shed 7 bases and J shed 5 bases, with 6 bases lying between them. CDR3 length: 11 residues. CDR1 and CDR2 (germline): SNHLY, FYNNEI. CDR3 sequence (DNA): TGTGCCAGCACGGTAGACAATGAGCAGTTCTTC. This sequence encodes CASTVDNEQFF.

The gene calls are TRBV29-1 and TRBJ1-2; weak D call: TRBD1 (5 bases). Trimming shortened V by 4 bases and J by 5 bases, and 17 bases separated the two germline ends. This CDR3 is built from 14 residues. CDR1 is SQVTM and CDR2 is ANQGSEA in the germline V gene. The CDR3 is CSVGTMGGIYGYTF. CDR3 DNA sequence: TGCAGCGTTGGGACGATGGGGGGTATTTATGGCTACACCTTC. Variable domain in full (rest from reference TRBV29-1 and TRBJ1-2): SAVISQKPSRDICQRGTSLTIQCQVDSQVTMMFWYRQQPGQSLTLIATANQGSEATYESGFVIDKFPISRPNLTFSTLTVSNMSPEDSSIYLCSVGTMGGIYGYTFGSGTRLTVV.

Points on this clonotype: A read error may be the cause here, since a much bigger clone is one base away. The chain couples TRBV28 to TRBJ2-7; no clear D gene. Germline V gene lookup returns CDR1 MDHEN and CDR2 SYDVKM. CDR3 length: 11 residues. V gave up 7 bases and J gave up 7 bases, with 11 bases separating them. CDR3 bases: TGTGCCAGCAATTTTTTATGGGAGCAGTACTTC. It translates to CASNFLWEQYF.